The 21 T cell receptor beta chains reported below all come from one sample, sequenced in a study of PD-1 blockade in classical Hodgkin lymphoma. Relapses following autologous stem cell transplantation were seen in all patients, with brentuximab vedotin exposure varying. The assay was immunoSEQ multiplex PCR, and TCRdb's table has in-frame clones only and misses some. The sample lists approximately 25,000 clones, roughly 80% occurring once. Sequencing used peripheral blood mononuclear cells (PBMCs), obtained before the second cycle of nivolumab. These receptors were taken from a human donor with classical Hodgkin lymphoma.

This clone was counted once. The V call is TRBV5-4, the J call TRBJ2-7; D is unresolved. Germline lookup yields CDR1 SGHNT and CDR2 YYREEE (reference sequence). V gave up 0 bases and J gave up 0 bases, with 7 bases separating them. CDR3 length equals 14 residues. The CDR3 DNA follows: TGTGCCAGCAGCTTGGACCTTAACTCCTACGAGCAGTACTTC. The encoded protein is CASSLDLNSYEQYF.

This clone was observed a handful of times. V is TRBV10-3 and J is TRBJ2-3, with 9 bases lining up with TRBD2. Germline CDR1 and CDR2: ENHRY and SYGVKD. The ends lost 5 bases at V and 3 bases at J; junction bases unmatched: 3. This CDR3 contains 14 residues. The DNA of the CDR3 is TGTGCCATCAGTTTAGCGGGAGTAACAGATACGCAGTATTTT. It yields the protein CAISLAGVTDTQYF.

By proportion, this clone is medium-sized. The chain has TRBV25-1 and TRBJ2-2; 9 bases fit TRBD2. V shed 6 bases and J 0 bases; nucleotides not matched to a gene: 8. Germline V gene data show CDR1 as MGHDK and CDR2 as SYGVNS. The CDR3 is 17 residues long. The CDR3 spells CASRGRREGANTGELFF. In nucleotides, the CDR3 is TGTGCCAGCAGGGGGCGGCGGGAGGGCGCGAACACCGGGGAGCTGTTTTTT.

This clone was seen more than once but under ten times. The V call is TRBV5-4, the J call TRBJ1-5, with D possibly TRBD1 on 6 matching bases. V was pared by 3 bases and J by 8 bases, with 12 bases between. The germline V gene has CDR1 SGHNT and CDR2 YYREEE (reference sequence). CDR3 length equals 13 residues. CDR3 DNA: TGTGCCAGCAGCTCTCACAGGGAGAAGCCCCAGCATTTT. Protein: CASSSHREKPQHF.

The V and J genes are TRBV27 and TRBJ2-2, with TRBD1 matching 7 bases. The germline CDR1 and CDR2 sequences are MNHEY and SMNVEV (reference sequence). The CDR3 is 14 amino acids. J was trimmed by 7 bases and V by 6 bases; bases with no gene match: 8. The CDR3: CASRLSPGGGELFF. Written as DNA, the CDR3 is TGTGCCAGCAGGCTGAGCCCAGGGGGCGGGGAGCTGTTTTTT.

This chain uses TRBV7-6 with TRBJ2-7, with D unresolved. The CDR3 runs 13 residues. The V gene's germline CDR1 is SGHVS and CDR2 FNYEAQ. The V and J ends lost 0 bases and 6 bases respectively, with 9 bases between them. The CDR3 sequence is CASSLAGGVEQYF. The CDR3 bases are TGTGCCAGCAGCTTAGCTGGTGGGGTCGAGCAGTACTTC.

The chain carries TRBV25-1 and TRBJ2-5; 7 bases agree with TRBD1. The CDR3 is 17 residues long. The V segment lost 5 bases and the J segment 2 bases; nucleotides outside the gene matches: 14. Germline CDR1 MGHDK, CDR2 SYGVNS. The CDR3 loop is CASSPVGQGVLQETQYF. The CDR3 DNA follows: TGTGCCAGCAGTCCCGTGGGGCAGGGGGTTCTTCAAGAGACCCAGTACTTC.

This clone was seen a single time. This chain uses TRBV5-1 with TRBJ1-1; D is possibly TRBD1 (6 bases). The germline CDR1 and CDR2 sequences are SGHRS and YFSETQ. V was trimmed by 0 bases and J by 0 bases, leaving 9 bases between them. This CDR3 contains 15 residues. CDR3 nucleotides: TGCGCCAGCAGCTTGGACGGGGACATGAACACTGAAGCTTTCTTT. It encodes CASSLDGDMNTEAFF.

The chain uses TRBV2 and TRBJ2-1, with unresolved D. Trimming stripped 6 bases from V and 12 bases from J, with 18 bases between. Germline loops: CDR1 SNHLY, CDR2 FYNNEI. This CDR3 has 13 residues. The CDR3 sequence is CASRIDSSSGQFF. In DNA form, the CDR3 reads TGTGCCAGCAGAATTGACTCCTCCTCGGGGCAGTTCTTC.

A note on this clone: At the DNA level, this CDR3 is encoded by other sequences in the same sample as well. This sequence joins TRBV30 and TRBJ2-7; 7 bases fit TRBD1. CDR1 GTSNPN and CDR2 SVGIG come from the germline V gene (reference sequence). CDR3 length: 14 residues. Trimming removed 1 base from V and 4 bases from J; junction bases left unmatched: 7. The CDR3: CAWSEGTVLYEQYF. CDR3 DNA: TGTGCCTGGAGTGAAGGGACAGTCCTTTACGAGCAGTACTTC.

This clone occurred once. The rearrangement links TRBV4-1 to TRBJ2-2; 10 bases map to TRBD1. The CDR3 runs to 17 residues. Germline CDR1 MGHRA, CDR2 YSYEKL. V lost 1 base to trimming and J lost 6 bases; unmatched junction nucleotides: 8. The CDR3 is CASSQVGQGLGAGELFF. For the CDR3, the DNA is TGCGCCAGCAGCCAAGTGGGACAGGGGTTGGGGGCCGGGGAGCTGTTTTTT.

The chain links TRBV7-6 to TRBJ1-6, with a weak D call TRBD1 (5 bases). There are 15 residues in the CDR3. The germline V and J ends were trimmed by 3 bases and 2 bases, with 8 bases remaining between them. Germline CDR1 reads SGHVS; CDR2 reads FNYEAQ. The CDR3 DNA sequence: TGTGCCAGCAGCTTGGGAGGGGCCTATAATTCACCCCTCCACTTT. Residues: CASSLGGAYNSPLHF.

The chain combines TRBV11-3 with TRBJ1-1; D unclear. The V and J ends lost 5 bases and 3 bases respectively, with 10 bases between them. The V gene's germline CDR1 is SGHNT and CDR2 YENEEA. The CDR3 has 13 residues. The CDR3 region is CASSGQEDTEAFF. The CDR3 coding sequence is TGTGCCAGCAGCGGGCAGGAGGACACTGAAGCTTTCTTT.

This chain uses TRBV9 with TRBJ1-2; D gene unclear. This CDR3 contains 12 residues. CDR1 SGDLS and CDR2 YYNGEE come from the germline V gene. Between the trimmed V and J ends, which lost 3 bases and 6 bases, there was a span of 9 bases. CDR3 DNA: TGTGCCAGCAGCGCCTCCCTTCATGGCTACACCTTC. This gives the protein CASSASLHGYTF. The entire variable domain, with the rest obtained from reference TRBV9 and TRBJ1-2, is as follows: DSGVTQTPKHLITATGQRVTLRCSPRSGDLSVYWYQQSLDQGLQFLIQYYNGEERAKGNILERFSAQQFPDLHSELNLSSLELGDSALYFCASSASLHGYTFGSGTRLTVV.

This clone was picked up one time. The chain recombines TRBV9 with TRBJ1-4, with a tentative D call TRBD1 (5 bases). The CDR3 is 15 residues long. V was trimmed by 0 bases and J by 5 bases, leaving 11 bases between them. Germline V gene data show CDR1 as SGDLS and CDR2 as YYNGEE. The CDR3 coding sequence is TGTGCCAGCAGCGTAGGAGGGACGCTGAATGAAAAACTGTTTTTT. It encodes CASSVGGTLNEKLFF.

The chain is built from TRBV4-2 and TRBJ1-1; the match to TRBD1 covers 7 bases. The CDR3 spans 15 residues. Looked up from germline, CDR1 is LGHNA and CDR2 is YNFKEQ. J lost 7 bases, V lost 4 bases, and 12 bases had no gene match. CDR3 bases: TGTGCCAGCAGCCGAGAGACAGGGCTCGACGGTGAAGCTTTCTTT. Residues: CASSRETGLDGEAFF.

The rearrangement uses TRBV7-9 and TRBJ1-3; D remains ambiguous. Germline V gene sequence: CDR1 SEHNR, CDR2 FQNEAQ (reference sequence). The V end lost 9 bases, the J end lost 1 base, and 7 bases lay between the germline ends. The CDR3 sequence is 12 residues long. The CDR3 nucleotides are TGTGCCAGTCAAAGATCTGGAAACACCATATATTTT. It yields the protein CASQRSGNTIYF.

This clone was found a few times. This chain links TRBV19 with TRBJ1-2, with unresolved D. Trimming removed 3 bases from V and 0 bases from J, with 11 bases in between. CDR1 is LNHDA and CDR2 is SQIVND in the germline V gene (reference sequence). This CDR3 has 15 amino acids. In DNA, the CDR3 is TGTGCCAGTAGTATTTGGGAGAGACCTAACTATGGCTACACCTTC. Protein sequence: CASSIWERPNYGYTF.

The chain carries TRBV19 and TRBJ1-2, with 9 bases fitting TRBD1. Germline CDR1 is LNHDA and CDR2 is SQIVND (reference sequence). CDR3 length: 11 residues. The V and J ends lost 10 bases and 8 bases, in that order; junction bases with no gene match: 5. The CDR3 reads CAISDRGGYTF. The CDR3 bases are TGTGCCATCTCGGACAGGGGAGGCTACACCTTC.

V is TRBV5-1 and J is TRBJ2-6; the D gene is possibly TRBD1 (5 bases). Germline CDR1 is SGHRS and CDR2 is YFSETQ. CDR3 length equals 15 residues. Trimming took 1 base from V and 4 from J, leaving 9 bases between them. CDR3 bases: TGCGCCAGCAGCTTGTTAGGGGCCGGGGCCAACGTCCTGACTTTC. It codes for CASSLLGAGANVLTF.

This clone came up once. This sequence joins TRBV5-6 and TRBJ2-4, with 12 bases lining up with TRBD1. This CDR3 has 17 residues. The V and J ends lost 7 bases and 0 bases, in that order; junction bases with no gene match: 8. Germline lookup yields CDR1 SGHDT and CDR2 YYEEEE. CDR3 loop: CASGAGTGGLAKNIQYF. DNA for the CDR3: TGTGCCAGCGGCGCAGGGACAGGGGGCCTAGCCAAAAACATTCAGTACTTC.